Given below is one TCR beta chain in context. The PCR employed 60 Vbeta primers together with 13 Jbeta primers. Using immunoSEQ multiplex PCR, the repertoire was profiled, and TCRdb retains in-frame clones only, with some absent. The sample shows over 100,000 clones, about three fifths of them seen only once. The CDR3 runs 14 residues. The germline V gene has CDR1 SNHLY and CDR2 FYNNEI. V shed 11 bases, J shed 3 bases, and the junction held 7 bases outside the gene matches. The data were taken from a study of cytomegalovirus exposure and HLA in healthy donors. The sample consisted of PBMCs. The sequence was obtained from a man aged 40-50 years in good health and CMV-seropositive. J is TRBJ1-6 and V is TRBV2; 7 bases are shared with TRBD1. CDR3 sequence: CARTGGSYNSPLHF. The CDR3 DNA is TGTGCCCGGACAGGCGGTAGCTATAATTCACCCCTCCACTTT.